These 3 T cell receptor beta chains were sequenced from one sample in a study of blood T cell repertoires in COVID-19. Only in-frame clones appear in the TCRdb table, and some are missing; sequencing was by immunoSEQ multiplex PCR. Of about 160,000 clones listed, approximately 84% are singletons. The sample taken for sequencing was peripheral blood. Source of these receptors: a man aged 35 to 55 who had recovered from COVID-19.

V is TRBV7-2 and J is TRBJ2-1; a weak D match, TRBD2 (7 bases). Trimming removed 5 bases from V and 8 bases from J, with 19 bases in between. The CDR3 sequence is 15 residues long. Germline V lookup: CDR1 SGHTA, CDR2 FQGNSA. CDR3 DNA sequence: TGTGCCAGCAGCCCGAACAAGGGGGGGCGATATGAGCAGTTCTTC. Translated: CASSPNKGGRYEQFF.

The chain employs TRBV10-2 and TRBJ1-2; D remains ambiguous. This CDR3 contains 12 residues. Germline V gene sequence: CDR1 WSHSY, CDR2 SAAADI. The germline V and J ends were trimmed by 8 bases and 5 bases, with 12 bases remaining between them. The CDR3, as DNA: TGCGCCAGCTCGGAACAGAATTATGGCTACACCTTC. Translated: CASSEQNYGYTF.

This chain links TRBV7-9 with TRBJ2-2; D possibly corresponds to TRBD2 (6 bases). The germline V gene has CDR1 SEHNR and CDR2 FQNEAQ (reference sequence). V was trimmed by 7 bases and J by 6 bases, leaving 15 bases between them. This CDR3 is 14 amino acids long. The CDR3 coding sequence is TGTGCCAGCACCCCATTTTGGGGGGCCGGGGAGCTGTTTTTT. Residues: CASTPFWGAGELFF.